Presented here are 10 T cell receptor beta chains from one specimen sequenced in a study of T cell clusters in autoimmune cytopenias. Each sample's input was around 270 ng genomic DNA, about 38,000 genome equivalents. TRB was amplified by touch-down multiplex PCR, primer pools A and B combined. TCRdb reprocessed the multiplex PCR reads, with one entry per CDR3 protein and no DNA. The sample has thousands of distinct CDR3 sequences. The data also belong to a second study, concerning T cell repertoires in aging, cancer and after chemotherapy.

The sequencing input was peripheral blood. All receptors derive from a human donor with an autoimmune cytopenia or autoimmune hepatitis (not recorded which).

This clonotype is called medium-sized based on its frequency. This CDR3 reads CASSYRTSGGGTQYF. The gene calls are TRBV6-5 and TRBJ2-5; TCRdb reports TRBD2, a call that lacks DNA to check it against. The CDR3 totals 15 residues. Germline CDR1 is MNHEY and CDR2 is SVGAGI.

The chain employs TRBV6-5 and TRBJ2-3; TCRdb names TRBD1, which stays unverified in the absence of DNA. This CDR3 has 14 amino acids. Germline V gives CDR1 MNHEY, CDR2 SVGAGI. This chain's CDR3 is CASRSTGHTDTQYF.

The rearrangement links TRBV10-2 to TRBJ2-3; without DNA, the TCRdb call of TRBD1 cannot be checked. Germline V CDR1 and CDR2: WSHSY, SAAADI. CDR3 size: 15 residues. The CDR3 loop is CASSPGQGFSDTQYF.

The chain links TRBV11-3 to TRBJ2-1; lacking DNA, the TRBD1 call made by TCRdb goes unchecked. CDR3 length: 13 amino acids. In germline, CDR1 is SGHNT, CDR2 YENEEA. The CDR3 spells CASSAGTLNEQFF.

According to its frequency, this clonotype is medium-sized. The V call is TRBV6-2 or TRBV6-3, the J call TRBJ2-2; TCRdb names TRBD2, which stays unverified in the absence of DNA. Germline V gene lookup returns CDR1 MNHEY and CDR2 SVGEGT. The CDR3 totals 15 residues. The CDR3 loop reads CASQRVVNGPGELFF.

This chain links TRBV5-6 with TRBJ1-5. Germline CDR1 and CDR2: SGHDT and YYEEEE. The CDR3 has 12 amino acids. Here the CDR3 reads CASSSGGQPQHF.

By frequency, this clonotype registers medium-sized. This chain connects TRBV15 to TRBJ1-4; lacking DNA, the TRBD1 call made by TCRdb goes unchecked. The CDR3 has 12 amino acids. Germline CDR1 reads LNHNV; CDR2 reads YYDKDF (reference sequence). CDR3: CATSNWGWRLFF.

This sequence joins TRBV5-4 and TRBJ2-5. The CDR3 spans 12 residues. Germline loops: CDR1 SGHNT, CDR2 YYREEE (reference sequence). The CDR3 reads CASSLDQETQYF.

J is TRBJ2-2 and V is TRBV6-5. From germline, CDR1 is MNHEY and CDR2 SVGAGI. This CDR3 spans 15 amino acids. This CDR3 is CASLLSWGGTGELFF.

Frequency places this clonotype as medium-sized. The rearrangement uses TRBV19 and TRBJ1-4. This CDR3 comprises 13 residues. The germline V gene encodes CDR1 LNHDA and CDR2 SQIVND (reference sequence). The CDR3 here is CASSSSINEKLFF.